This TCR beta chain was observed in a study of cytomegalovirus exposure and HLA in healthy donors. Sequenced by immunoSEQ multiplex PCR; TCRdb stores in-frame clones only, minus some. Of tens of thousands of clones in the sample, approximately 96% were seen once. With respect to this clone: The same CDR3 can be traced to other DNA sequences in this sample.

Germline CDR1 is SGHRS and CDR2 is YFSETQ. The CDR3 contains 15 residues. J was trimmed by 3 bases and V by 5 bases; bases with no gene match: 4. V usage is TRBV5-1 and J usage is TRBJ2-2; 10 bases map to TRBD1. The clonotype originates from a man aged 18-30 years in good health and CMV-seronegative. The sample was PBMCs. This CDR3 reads CASSWTGGDTGELFF. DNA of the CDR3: TGCGCCAGCAGTTGGACAGGGGGTGACACCGGGGAGCTGTTTTTT. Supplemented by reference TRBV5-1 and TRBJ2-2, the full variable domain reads KAGVTQTPRYLIKTRGQQVTLSCSPISGHRSVSWYQQTPGQGLQFLFEYFSETQRNKGNFPGRFSGRQFSNSRSEMNVSTLELGDSALYLCASSWTGGDTGELFFGEGSRLTVL.